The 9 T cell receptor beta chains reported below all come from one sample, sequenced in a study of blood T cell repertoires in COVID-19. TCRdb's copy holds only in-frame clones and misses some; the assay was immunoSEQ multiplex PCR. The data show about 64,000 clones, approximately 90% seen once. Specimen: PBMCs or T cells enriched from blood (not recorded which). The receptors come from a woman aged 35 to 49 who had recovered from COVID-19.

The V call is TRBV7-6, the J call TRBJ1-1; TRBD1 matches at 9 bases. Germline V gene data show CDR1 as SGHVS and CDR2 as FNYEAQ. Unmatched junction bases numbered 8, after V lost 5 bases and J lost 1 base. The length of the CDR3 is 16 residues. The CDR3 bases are TGTGCCAGCAGCCCCGGGACAGGGATCACGAACACTGAAGCTTTCTTT. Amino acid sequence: CASSPGTGITNTEAFF. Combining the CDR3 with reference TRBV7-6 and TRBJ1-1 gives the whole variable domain GAGVSQSPRYKVTKRGQDVALRCDPISGHVSLYWYRQALGQGPEFLTYFNYEAQQDKSGLPNDRFSAERPEGSISTLTIQRTEQRDSAMYRCASSPGTGITNTEAFFGQGTRLTVV.

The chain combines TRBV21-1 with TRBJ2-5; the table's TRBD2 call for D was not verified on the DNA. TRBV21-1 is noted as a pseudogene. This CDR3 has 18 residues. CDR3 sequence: CASSKTGGGAYGQETQYF. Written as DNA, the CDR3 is TGTGCCAGCAGCAAAACGGGCGGGGGGGCCTATGGGCAAGAGACCCAGTACTTC.

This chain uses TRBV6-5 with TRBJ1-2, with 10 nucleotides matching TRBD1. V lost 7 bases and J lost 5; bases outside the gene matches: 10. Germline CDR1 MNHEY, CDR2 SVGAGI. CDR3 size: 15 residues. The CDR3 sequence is CASTRYRTGGYGYTF. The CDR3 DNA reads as TGTGCCAGCACCAGATATCGGACAGGGGGTTATGGCTACACCTTC.

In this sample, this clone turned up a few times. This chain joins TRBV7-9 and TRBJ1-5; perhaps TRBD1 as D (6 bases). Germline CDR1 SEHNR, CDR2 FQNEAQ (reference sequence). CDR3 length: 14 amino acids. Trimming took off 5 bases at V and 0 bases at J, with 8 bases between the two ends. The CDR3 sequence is CASSPQGSNQPQHF. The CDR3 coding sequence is TGTGCCAGCAGCCCACAGGGTAGCAATCAGCCCCAGCATTTT.

CDR3 residues: CSVNSGQGLTGELFF. The DNA of the CDR3 is TGCAGCGTCAACTCCGGACAGGGACTGACCGGGGAGCTGTTTTTT. The rearrangement joins TRBV29-1 to TRBJ2-2, with 8 bases lining up with TRBD1. After removal of 6 bases from V and 5 bases from J, the junction contained 11 bases not matched to a gene. The CDR3 contains 15 residues. Germline CDR1 SQVTM, CDR2 ANQGSEA.

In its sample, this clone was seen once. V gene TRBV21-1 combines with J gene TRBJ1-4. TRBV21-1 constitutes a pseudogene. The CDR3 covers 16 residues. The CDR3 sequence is CASSKVGGECSEKLFF. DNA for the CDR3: TGTGCCAGCAGCAAAGTTGGAGGGGAATGTTCTGAAAAACTGTTTTTT.

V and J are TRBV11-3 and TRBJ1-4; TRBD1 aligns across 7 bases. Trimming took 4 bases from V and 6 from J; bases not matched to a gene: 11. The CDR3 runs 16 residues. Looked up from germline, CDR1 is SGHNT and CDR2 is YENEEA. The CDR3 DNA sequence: TGTGCCAGCAGCTCCCTGGGGACAGCTTTGGATGAAAAACTGTTTTTT. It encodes CASSSLGTALDEKLFF.

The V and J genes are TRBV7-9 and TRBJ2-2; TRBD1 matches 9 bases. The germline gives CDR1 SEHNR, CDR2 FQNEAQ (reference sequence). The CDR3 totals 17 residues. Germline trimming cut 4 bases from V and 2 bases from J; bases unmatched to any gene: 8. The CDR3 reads CASSSGQGRGNTGELFF. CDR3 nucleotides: TGTGCCAGCAGCTCAGGACAGGGGAGGGGCAACACCGGGGAGCTGTTTTTT.

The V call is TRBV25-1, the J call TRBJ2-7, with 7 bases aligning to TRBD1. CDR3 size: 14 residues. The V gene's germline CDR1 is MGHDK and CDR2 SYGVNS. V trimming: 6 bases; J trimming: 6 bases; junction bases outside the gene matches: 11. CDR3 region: CASSKAGTAGEQYF. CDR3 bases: TGTGCCAGCAGCAAAGCCGGGACAGCAGGCGAGCAGTACTTC.